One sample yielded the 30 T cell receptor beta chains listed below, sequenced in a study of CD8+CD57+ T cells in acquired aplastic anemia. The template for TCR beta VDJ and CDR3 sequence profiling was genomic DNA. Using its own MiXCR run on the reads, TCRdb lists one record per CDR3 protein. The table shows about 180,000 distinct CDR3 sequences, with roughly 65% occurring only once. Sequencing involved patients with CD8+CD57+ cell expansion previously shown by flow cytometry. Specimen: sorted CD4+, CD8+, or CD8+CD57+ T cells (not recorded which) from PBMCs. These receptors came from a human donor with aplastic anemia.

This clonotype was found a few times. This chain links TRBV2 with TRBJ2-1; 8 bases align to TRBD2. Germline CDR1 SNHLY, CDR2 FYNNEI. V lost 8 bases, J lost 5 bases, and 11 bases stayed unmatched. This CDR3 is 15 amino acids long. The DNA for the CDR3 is TGTGCCAGCCGCGTGGGAGAGCGGGAGAACAATGAGCAGTTCTTC. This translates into CASRVGERENNEQFF. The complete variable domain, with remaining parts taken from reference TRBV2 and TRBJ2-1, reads EPEVTQTPSHQVTQMGQEVILRCVPISNHLYFYWYRQILGQKVEFLVSFYNNEISEKSEIFDDQFSVERPDGSNFTLKIRSTKLEDSAMYFCASRVGERENNEQFFGPGTRLTVL.

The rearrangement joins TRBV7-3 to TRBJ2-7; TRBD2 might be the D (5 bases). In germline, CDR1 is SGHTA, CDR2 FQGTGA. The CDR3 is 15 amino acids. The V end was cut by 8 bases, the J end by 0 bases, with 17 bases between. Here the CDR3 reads CASGGRGFSSYEQYF. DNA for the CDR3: TGTGCCAGCGGAGGTAGAGGGTTCTCCTCCTACGAGCAGTACTTC.

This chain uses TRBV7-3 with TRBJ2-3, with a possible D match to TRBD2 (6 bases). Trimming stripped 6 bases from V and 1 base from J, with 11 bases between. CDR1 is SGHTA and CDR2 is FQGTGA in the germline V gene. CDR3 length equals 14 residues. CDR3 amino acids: CASSRGGGTDTQYF. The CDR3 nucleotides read TGTGCCAGCAGTCGGGGAGGTGGCACAGATACGCAGTATTTT.

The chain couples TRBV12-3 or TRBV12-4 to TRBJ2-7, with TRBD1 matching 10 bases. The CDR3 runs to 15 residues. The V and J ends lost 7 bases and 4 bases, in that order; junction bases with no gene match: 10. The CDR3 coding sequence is TGTGCCAGCACCGATGTGACAGGGGGCAGTTACGAGCAGTACTTC. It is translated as CASTDVTGGSYEQYF.

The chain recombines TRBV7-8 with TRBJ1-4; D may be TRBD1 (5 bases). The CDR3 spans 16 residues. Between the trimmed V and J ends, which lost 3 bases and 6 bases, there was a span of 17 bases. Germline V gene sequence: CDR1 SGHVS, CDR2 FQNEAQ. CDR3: CASSFTRGVRDEKLFF. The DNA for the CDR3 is TGTGCCAGCAGCTTTACAAGAGGGGTGCGGGATGAAAAACTGTTTTTT.

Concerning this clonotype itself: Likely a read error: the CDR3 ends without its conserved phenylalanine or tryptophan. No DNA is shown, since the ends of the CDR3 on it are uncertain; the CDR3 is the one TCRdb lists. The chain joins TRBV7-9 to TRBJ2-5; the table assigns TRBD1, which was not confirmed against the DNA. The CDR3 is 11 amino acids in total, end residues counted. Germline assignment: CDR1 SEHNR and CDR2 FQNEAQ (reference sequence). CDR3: CASSYYGTGYS.

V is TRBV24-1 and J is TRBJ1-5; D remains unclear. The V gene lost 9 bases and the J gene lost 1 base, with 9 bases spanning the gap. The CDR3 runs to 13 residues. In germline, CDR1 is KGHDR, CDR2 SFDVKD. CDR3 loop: CATRGRSNQPQHF. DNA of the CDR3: TGTGCCACCCGAGGGAGGAGCAATCAGCCCCAGCATTTT.

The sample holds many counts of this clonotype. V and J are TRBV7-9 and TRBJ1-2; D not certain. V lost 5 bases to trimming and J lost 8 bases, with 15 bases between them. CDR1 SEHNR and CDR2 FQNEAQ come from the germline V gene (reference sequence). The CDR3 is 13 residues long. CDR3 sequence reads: CASSQGPPGGYTF. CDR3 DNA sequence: TGTGCCAGCAGCCAAGGGCCCCCGGGAGGCTACACCTTC.

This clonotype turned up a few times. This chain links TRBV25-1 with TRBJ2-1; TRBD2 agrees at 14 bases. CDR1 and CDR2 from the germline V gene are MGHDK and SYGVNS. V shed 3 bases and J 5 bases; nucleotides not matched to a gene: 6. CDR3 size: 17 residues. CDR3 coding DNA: TGTGCCAGCAGTGATCTTTGGGGACTAGCGGGAGACAATGAGCAGTTCTTC. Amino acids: CASSDLWGLAGDNEQFF.

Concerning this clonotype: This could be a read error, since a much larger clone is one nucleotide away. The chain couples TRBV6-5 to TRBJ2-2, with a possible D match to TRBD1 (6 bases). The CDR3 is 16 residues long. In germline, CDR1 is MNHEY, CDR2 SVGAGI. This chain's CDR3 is CASSYPRGSNTWELFF. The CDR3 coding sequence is TGTGCCAGCAGTTACCCCAGGGGATCGAACACCTGGGAGCTGTTTTTT.

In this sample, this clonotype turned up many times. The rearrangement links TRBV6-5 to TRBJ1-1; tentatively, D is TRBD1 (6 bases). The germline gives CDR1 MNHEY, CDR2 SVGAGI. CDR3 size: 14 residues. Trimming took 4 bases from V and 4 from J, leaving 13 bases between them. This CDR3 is CASSSRGSATEAFF. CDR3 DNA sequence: TGTGCCAGCAGTTCTAGGGGGTCGGCCACTGAAGCTTTCTTT.

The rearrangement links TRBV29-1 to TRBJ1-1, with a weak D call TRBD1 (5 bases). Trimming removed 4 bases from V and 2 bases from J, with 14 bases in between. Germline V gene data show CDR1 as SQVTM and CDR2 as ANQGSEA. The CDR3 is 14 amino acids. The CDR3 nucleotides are TGCAGCGTTGCTAGGAGGGGTTTTAACACTGAAGCTTTCTTT. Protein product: CSVARRGFNTEAFF.

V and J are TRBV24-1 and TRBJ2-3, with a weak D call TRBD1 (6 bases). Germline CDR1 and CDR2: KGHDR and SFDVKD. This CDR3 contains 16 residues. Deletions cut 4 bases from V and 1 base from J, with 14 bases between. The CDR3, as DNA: TGTGCCACCAGTGACCCTCAGGGGTTAGGCACAGATACGCAGTATTTT. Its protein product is CATSDPQGLGTDTQYF.

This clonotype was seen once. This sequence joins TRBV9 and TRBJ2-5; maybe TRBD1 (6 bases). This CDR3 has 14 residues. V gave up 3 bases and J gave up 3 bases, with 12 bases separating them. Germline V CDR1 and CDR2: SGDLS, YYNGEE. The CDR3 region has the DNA TGTGCCAGCAGCGATGGGGGCGCGGAAGAGACCCAGTACTTC. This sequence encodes CASSDGGAEETQYF.

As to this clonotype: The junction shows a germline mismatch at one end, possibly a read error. The CDR3 bases are TGTGCCAACAGCTTAGCATCGGAGACCCAGTACTTC. This translates into CANSLASETQYF. V and J are TRBV11-2 and TRBJ2-5, with D unclear. In germline, CDR1 is SGHAT, CDR2 FQNNGV. CDR3 length equals 12 residues.

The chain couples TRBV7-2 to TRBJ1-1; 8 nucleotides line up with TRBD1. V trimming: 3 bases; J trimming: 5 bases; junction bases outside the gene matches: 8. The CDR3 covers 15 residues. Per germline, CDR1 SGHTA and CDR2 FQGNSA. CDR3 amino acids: CASSFMGQVGTEAFF. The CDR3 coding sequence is TGTGCCAGCAGCTTCATGGGACAGGTTGGGACTGAAGCTTTCTTT.

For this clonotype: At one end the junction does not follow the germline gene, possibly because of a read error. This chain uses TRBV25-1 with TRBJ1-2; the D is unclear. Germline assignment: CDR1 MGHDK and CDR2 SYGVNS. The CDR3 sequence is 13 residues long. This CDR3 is CPSSEPGSRRYTF. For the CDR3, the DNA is TGTCCCAGCAGTGAACCGGGATCTAGACGCTACACCTTC.

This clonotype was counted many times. CDR3 sequence reads: CASSLDGYEQYF. The CDR3, as DNA: TGTGCCAGCAGCTTGGACGGCTACGAGCAGTACTTC. This chain joins TRBV5-5 and TRBJ2-7, with D uncertain. The germline gives CDR1 SGHKS, CDR2 YYEKEE (reference sequence). V was clipped by 0 bases and J by 3 bases, with 4 bases between them. This CDR3 has 12 amino acids.

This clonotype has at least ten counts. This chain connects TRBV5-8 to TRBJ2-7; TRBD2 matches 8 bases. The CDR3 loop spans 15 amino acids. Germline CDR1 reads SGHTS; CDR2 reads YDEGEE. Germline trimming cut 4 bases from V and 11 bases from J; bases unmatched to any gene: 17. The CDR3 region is CASSPVGSRGAPEYF. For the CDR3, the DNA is TGTGCCAGCAGCCCTGTCGGGTCGCGGGGGGCCCCTGAGTACTTC.

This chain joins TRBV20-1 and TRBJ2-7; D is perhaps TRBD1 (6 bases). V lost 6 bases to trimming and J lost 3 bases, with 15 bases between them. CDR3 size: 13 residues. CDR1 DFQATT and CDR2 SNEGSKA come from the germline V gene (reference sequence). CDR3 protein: CSASSRDNYEQYF. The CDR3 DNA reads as TGCAGTGCAAGCTCCCGGGACAACTACGAGCAGTACTTC.

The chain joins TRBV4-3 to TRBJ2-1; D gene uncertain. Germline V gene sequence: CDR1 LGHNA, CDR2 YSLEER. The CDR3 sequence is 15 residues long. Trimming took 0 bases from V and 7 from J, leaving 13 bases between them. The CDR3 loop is CASSQDSERRNEQFF. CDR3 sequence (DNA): TGCGCCAGCAGCCAAGATTCGGAGCGAAGGAATGAGCAGTTCTTC.

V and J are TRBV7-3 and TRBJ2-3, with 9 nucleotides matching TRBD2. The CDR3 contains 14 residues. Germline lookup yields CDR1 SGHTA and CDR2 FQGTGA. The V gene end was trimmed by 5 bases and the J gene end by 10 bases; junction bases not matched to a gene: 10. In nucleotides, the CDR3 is TGTGCCAGCAGCCCCGGTGGGACTAGCCGCGCGCAGTATTTT. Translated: CASSPGGTSRAQYF.

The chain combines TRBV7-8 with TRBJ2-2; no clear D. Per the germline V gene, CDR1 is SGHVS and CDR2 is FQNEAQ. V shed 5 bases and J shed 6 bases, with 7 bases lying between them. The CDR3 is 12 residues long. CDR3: CASSPRPGELFF. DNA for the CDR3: TGTGCCAGCAGCCCCCGCCCCGGGGAGCTGTTTTTT.

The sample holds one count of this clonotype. CDR3 amino acids: CASRQNAFTEAFF. As DNA, the CDR3 is TGTGCCAGCAGGCAAAATGCGTTTACTGAAGCTTTCTTT. The gene calls are TRBV7-3 and TRBJ1-1, with D unclear. Germline V gene lookup returns CDR1 SGHTA and CDR2 FQGTGA. The CDR3 is made up of 13 amino acids. V lost 6 bases and J lost 5, with 13 bases in between. The entire variable domain, with the rest obtained from reference TRBV7-3 and TRBJ1-1, is as follows: GAGVSQTPSNKVTEKGKYVELRCDPISGHTALYWYRQSLGQGPEFLIYFQGTGAADDSGLPNDRFFAVRPEGSVSTLKIQRTERGDSAVYLCASRQNAFTEAFFGQGTRLTVV.

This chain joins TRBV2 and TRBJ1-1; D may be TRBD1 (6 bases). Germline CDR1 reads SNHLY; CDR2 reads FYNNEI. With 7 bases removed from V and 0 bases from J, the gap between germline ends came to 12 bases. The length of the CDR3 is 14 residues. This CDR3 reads CASNLGQLNTEAFF. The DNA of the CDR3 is TGTGCCAGCAACCTCGGACAGCTGAACACTGAAGCTTTCTTT.

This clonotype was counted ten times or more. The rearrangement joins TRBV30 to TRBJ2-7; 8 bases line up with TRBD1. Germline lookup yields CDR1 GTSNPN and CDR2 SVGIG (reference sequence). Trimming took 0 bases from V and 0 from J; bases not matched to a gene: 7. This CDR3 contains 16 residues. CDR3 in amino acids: CAWSVPRQGFSYEQYF. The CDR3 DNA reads TGTGCCTGGAGTGTACCGAGACAGGGGTTCTCCTACGAGCAGTACTTC. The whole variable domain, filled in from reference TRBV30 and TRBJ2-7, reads SQTIHQWPATLVQPVGSPLSLECTVEGTSNPNLYWYRQAAGRGLQLLFYSVGIGQISSEVPQNLSASRPQDRQFILSSKKLLLSDSGFYLCAWSVPRQGFSYEQYFGPGTRLTVT.

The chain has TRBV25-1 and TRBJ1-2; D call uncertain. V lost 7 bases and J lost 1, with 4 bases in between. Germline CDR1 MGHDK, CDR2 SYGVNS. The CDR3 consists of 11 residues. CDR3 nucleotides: TGTGCCAGCACCAGTAACTATGGCTACACCTTC. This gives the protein CASTSNYGYTF.

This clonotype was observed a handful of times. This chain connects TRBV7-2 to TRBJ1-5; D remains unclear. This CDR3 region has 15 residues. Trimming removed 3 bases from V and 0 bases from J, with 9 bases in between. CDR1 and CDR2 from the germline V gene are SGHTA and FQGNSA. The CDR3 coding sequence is TGTGCCAGCAGCTTCTACGGGGATAGCAATCAGCCCCAGCATTTT. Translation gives CASSFYGDSNQPQHF.

DNA for the CDR3: TGCAGCGTAGCAACAGGGGAGAATGAAAAACTGTTTTTT. Amino acids: CSVATGENEKLFF. This rearrangement joins TRBV29-1 to TRBJ1-4, with TRBD1 identical over 7 bases. This CDR3 is built from 13 residues. Unmatched junction bases numbered 6, after V lost 6 bases and J lost 5 bases. Germline CDR1 and CDR2: SQVTM and ANQGSEA.

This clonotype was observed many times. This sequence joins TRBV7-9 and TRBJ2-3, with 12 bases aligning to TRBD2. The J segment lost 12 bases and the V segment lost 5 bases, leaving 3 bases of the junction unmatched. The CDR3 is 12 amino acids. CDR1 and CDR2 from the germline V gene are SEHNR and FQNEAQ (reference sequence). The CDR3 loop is CASSGTSGSQYF. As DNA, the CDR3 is TGTGCCAGCAGCGGGACTAGCGGGTCCCAGTATTTT.